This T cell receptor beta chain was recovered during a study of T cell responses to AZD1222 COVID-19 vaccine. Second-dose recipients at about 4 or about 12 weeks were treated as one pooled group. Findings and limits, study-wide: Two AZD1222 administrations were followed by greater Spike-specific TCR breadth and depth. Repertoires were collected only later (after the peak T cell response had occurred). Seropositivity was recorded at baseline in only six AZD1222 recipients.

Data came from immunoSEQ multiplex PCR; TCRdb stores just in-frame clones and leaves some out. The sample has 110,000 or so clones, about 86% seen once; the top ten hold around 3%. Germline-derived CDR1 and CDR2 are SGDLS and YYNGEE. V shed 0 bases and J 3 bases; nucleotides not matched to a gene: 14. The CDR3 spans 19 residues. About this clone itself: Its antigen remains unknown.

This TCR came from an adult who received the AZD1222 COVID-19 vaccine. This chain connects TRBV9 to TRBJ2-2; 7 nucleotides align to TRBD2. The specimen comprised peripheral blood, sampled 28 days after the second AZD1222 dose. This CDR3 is CASSVGSPHSRGDTGELFF. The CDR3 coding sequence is TGTGCCAGCAGCGTAGGATCCCCACACTCCCGGGGGGACACCGGGGAGCTGTTTTTT.